What follows describes a single TCR beta chain. Its target is unknown. The data originate from a study of cytomegalovirus exposure and HLA in healthy donors. At the level of the study: Caucasian-associated ancestry cluster membership applied to approximately 84% of approximately 400 genotyped donors. General study findings and limits: After further analysis at a later stage, around 17,000 TCR beta sequences were associated with HLA alleles at 0.05 false discovery rate. The authors assumed roughly uniform sequencing depth across donors for presence/absence analyses. A few of the chains that were CMV-associated were confirmed in vitro to be specific for CMV antigens.

The PCR had 60 Vbeta and 13 Jbeta primers. TCRdb's copy holds only in-frame clones and misses some; the assay was immunoSEQ multiplex PCR. The data show 50,000 to 60,000 clones, around 82% seen once. Trimming stripped 1 base from V and 6 bases from J, with 12 bases between. The CDR3 contains 13 residues. Per the germline V gene, CDR1 is GTSNPN and CDR2 is SVGIG (reference sequence). The sample comprised PBMCs. This chain joins TRBV30 and TRBJ1-1; D unresolved. This TCR came from a female donor in good health and CMV-seronegative. The CDR3 bases are TGTGCCTGGAGTGGAGGGAGTGAGGCTGAAGCTTTCTTT. It codes for CAWSGGSEAEAFF.